This T cell receptor (beta chain) comes out of a study of Graves' ophthalmopathy and Graves' hyperthyroidism. Ophthalmopathy donors showed moderate-to-severe activity, CAS ≥3, NOSPECS ≥4 and a duration under 3 months. Ineligible for inclusion were patients with other autoimmune diseases, uncontrolled infections, pregnancy or lactation. RNA transcripts were the template, and TCR beta CDR3 regions were amplified from them. An opening RT-PCR round employed HTBI primers and preceded a second-round multiplex PCR. MiXCR was run by TCRdb on the multiplex PCR reads, yielding one entry per CDR3 protein. The repertoire holds 740,000 or so distinct CDR3 sequences, 40% seen once, with roughly 46% in the top ten. With V trimmed by 5 bases and J by 5 bases, 8 bases remained unmatched. There are 14 residues in the CDR3. Germline-derived CDR1 and CDR2 are SEHNR and FQNEAQ (reference sequence). This clonotype appeared many times. Its specificity is unknown.

Findings and limits, study-wide: Its predictions of ophthalmopathy progression gave the model over 65% sensitivity and approximately 72% specificity.

The specimen sequenced was peripheral blood. The chain is built from TRBV7-9 and TRBJ1-1, with 7 bases fitting TRBD1. The source is an adult man with Graves' ophthalmopathy. The CDR3 is CASSPRGRRTEAFF. In nucleotides, the CDR3 is TGTGCCAGCAGCCCGAGGGGGCGCCGAACTGAAGCTTTCTTT.